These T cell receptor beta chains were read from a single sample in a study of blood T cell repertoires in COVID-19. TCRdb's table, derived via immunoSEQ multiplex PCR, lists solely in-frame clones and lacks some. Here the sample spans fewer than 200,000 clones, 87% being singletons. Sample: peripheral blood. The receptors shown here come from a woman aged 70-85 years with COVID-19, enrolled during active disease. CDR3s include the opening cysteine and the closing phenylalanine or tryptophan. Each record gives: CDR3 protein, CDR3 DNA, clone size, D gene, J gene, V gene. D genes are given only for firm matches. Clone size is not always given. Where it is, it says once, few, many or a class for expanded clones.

CDR3 protein: CASSPTGQNYGYTF; CDR3 DNA: TGTGCCAGCAGCCCGACGGGACAAAACTATGGCTACACCTTC; clone size: .; D gene: .; J gene: TRBJ1-2; V gene: TRBV7-9
CDR3 protein: CASTTTGPYNSPLHF; CDR3 DNA: TGTGCCAGTACTACGACAGGACCCTATAATTCACCCCTCCACTTT; clone size: .; D gene: .; J gene: TRBJ1-6; V gene: TRBV19
CDR3 protein: CASSPRLVGEQFF; CDR3 DNA: TGTGCCAGCAGCCCTAGGCTGGTTGGTGAGCAGTTCTTC; clone size: .; D gene: .; J gene: TRBJ2-1; V gene: TRBV7-9
CDR3 protein: CASSSDPDVWGDGYTF; CDR3 DNA: TGTGCCAGCAGCTCCGACCCGGACGTATGGGGGGATGGCTACACCTTC; clone size: .; D gene: .; J gene: TRBJ1-2; V gene: TRBV7-2
CDR3 protein: CASSRETSGVYEQYF; CDR3 DNA: TGTGCCAGCTCTCGCGAGACTAGCGGGGTCTACGAGCAGTACTTC; clone size: .; D gene: TRBD2; J gene: TRBJ2-7; V gene: TRBV18
CDR3 protein: CASSLSPDRTGGLYGYTF; CDR3 DNA: TGTGCCAGCAGCTTATCCCCGGACAGAACAGGGGGACTGTATGGCTACACCTTC; clone size: .; D gene: TRBD1; J gene: TRBJ1-2; V gene: TRBV7-3
CDR3 protein: CASSLPGQTYEQYF; CDR3 DNA: TGTGCCAGCAGTCTTCCGGGACAGACTTACGAGCAGTACTTC; clone size: .; D gene: TRBD1; J gene: TRBJ2-7; V gene: TRBV6-2/TRBV6-3
CDR3 protein: CASSLAGEAYEQYF; CDR3 DNA: TGTGCCAGCAGCTTAGCAGGGGAGGCCTACGAGCAGTACTTC; clone size: few; D gene: .; J gene: TRBJ2-7; V gene: TRBV7-2
CDR3 protein: CASSRGQGDGYTF; CDR3 DNA: TGTGCCAGCTCAAGGGGACAGGGAGATGGCTACACCTTC; clone size: .; D gene: TRBD1; J gene: TRBJ1-2; V gene: TRBV18
CDR3 protein: CAISESRANYGYTF; CDR3 DNA: TGTGCCATCAGTGAGTCGAGAGCTAACTATGGCTACACCTTC; clone size: .; D gene: .; J gene: TRBJ1-2; V gene: TRBV10-3
CDR3 protein: CASSERDRTYEQYF; CDR3 DNA: TGTGCCAGCAGCGAAAGGGACAGGACCTACGAGCAGTACTTC; clone size: .; D gene: TRBD1; J gene: TRBJ2-7; V gene: TRBV5-4
CDR3 protein: CATSESGQGDGETQYF; CDR3 DNA: TGTGCCACCAGTGAGTCGGGACAGGGGGACGGCGAGACCCAGTACTTC; clone size: once; D gene: TRBD1; J gene: TRBJ2-5; V gene: TRBV24-1
CDR3 protein: CASSLQDFNSGANVLTF; CDR3 DNA: TGTGCCAGCAGCTTGCAGGACTTCAACTCTGGGGCCAACGTCCTGACTTTC; clone size: once; D gene: .; J gene: TRBJ2-6; V gene: TRBV5-8
CDR3 protein: CAISPYEGNGYTF; CDR3 DNA: TGTGCCATCAGCCCCTACGAGGGTAATGGCTACACCTTC; clone size: .; D gene: .; J gene: TRBJ1-2; V gene: TRBV10-3
CDR3 protein: CASKRGRNTGELFF; CDR3 DNA: TGTGCCAGCAAACGCGGTAGGAACACCGGGGAGCTGTTTTTT; clone size: .; D gene: .; J gene: TRBJ2-2; V gene: TRBV6-5
CDR3 protein: CASSEGQVLNTEAFF; CDR3 DNA: TGTGCCAGCAGTGAGGGACAGGTTTTGAACACTGAAGCTTTCTTT; clone size: .; D gene: TRBD1; J gene: TRBJ1-1; V gene: TRBV2